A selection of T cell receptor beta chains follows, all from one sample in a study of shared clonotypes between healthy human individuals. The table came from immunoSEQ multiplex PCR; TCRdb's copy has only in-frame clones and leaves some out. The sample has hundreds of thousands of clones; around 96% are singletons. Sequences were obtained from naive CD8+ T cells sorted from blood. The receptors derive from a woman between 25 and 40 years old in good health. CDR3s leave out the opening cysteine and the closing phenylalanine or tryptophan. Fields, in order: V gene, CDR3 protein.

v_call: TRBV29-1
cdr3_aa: STSPPASGTSYYEQY

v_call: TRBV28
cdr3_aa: ASRDLQGGGTEAF

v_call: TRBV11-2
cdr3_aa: ASSLDGGGLDTQY

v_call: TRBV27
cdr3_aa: ASSFPGREEY

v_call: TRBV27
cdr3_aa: ASSWASPPLGHEQF

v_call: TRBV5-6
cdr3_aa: ASSLAGSNGYT

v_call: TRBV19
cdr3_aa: ASSMGQGGYNEQF

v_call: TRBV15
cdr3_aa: ATSRDFTSEQF

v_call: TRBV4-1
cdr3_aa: ASSQVDRPGLYYNEQF

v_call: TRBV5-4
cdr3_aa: ASSGAQGALNTEAF

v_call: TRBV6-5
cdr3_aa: ASSYGESSYEQY

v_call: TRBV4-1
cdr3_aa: ASSQEWATNYGYT

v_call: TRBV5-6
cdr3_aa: ASSPAGSSNYEQY

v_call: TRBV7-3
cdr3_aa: ASSSTDGRGYNEQF

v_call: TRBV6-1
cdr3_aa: ASTGRNSGTDTQY

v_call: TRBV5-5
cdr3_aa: ASSSGGPDEQY

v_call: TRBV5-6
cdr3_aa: ASSFGPERERDQY

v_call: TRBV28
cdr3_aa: ASIRWGRGVNSPLH

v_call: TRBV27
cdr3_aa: ASSLSGGSEQY

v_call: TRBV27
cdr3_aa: ASSGSGSSYEQY

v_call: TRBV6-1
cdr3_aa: ASSVDRDEQPQH

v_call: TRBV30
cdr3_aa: AWSPNTGELF

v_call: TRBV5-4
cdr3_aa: ASRRTGSYEQY

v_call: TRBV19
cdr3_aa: ASSIASREQF

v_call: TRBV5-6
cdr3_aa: ASSLGGGGTDTQY

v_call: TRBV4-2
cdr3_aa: ASSQGDLGETQY

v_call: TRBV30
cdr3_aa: AWDSGGDRWEAF

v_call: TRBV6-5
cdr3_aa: ASSYSFDRDETEAF

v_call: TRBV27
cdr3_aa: ASSLGADHRLGNYEQY

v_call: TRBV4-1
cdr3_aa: ASSQEGELAPNEQF

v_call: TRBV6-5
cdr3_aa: ASTRLAGNQETQY

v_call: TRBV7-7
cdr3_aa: ASSLRVAGGDEQF

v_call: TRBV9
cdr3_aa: ASSVGGLAGLGQF

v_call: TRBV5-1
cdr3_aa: ASSLFRTAVLI

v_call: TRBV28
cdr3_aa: ASSGLGLSGNEQF

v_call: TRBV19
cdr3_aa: ASSTQPTETYEQY

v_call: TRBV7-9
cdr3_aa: ASSLLAGGSDTQY

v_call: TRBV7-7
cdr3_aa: ASSRRLAGAQETQY

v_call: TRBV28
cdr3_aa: ASSSDDLQSYEQY

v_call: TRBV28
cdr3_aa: ASSSPPGTEEETQY

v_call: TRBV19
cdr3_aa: ASSDPKVPTGEQY

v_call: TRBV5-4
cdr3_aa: ASSLETGEKLF

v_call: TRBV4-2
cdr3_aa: ASSQDWLAGYNEQF

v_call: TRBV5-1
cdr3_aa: ASSLAGGLAGFNEQF

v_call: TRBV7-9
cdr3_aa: ASSPFLAENEQF

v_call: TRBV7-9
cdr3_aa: ASSPGGFQAF

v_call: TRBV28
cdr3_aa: ASSPWGDHTDTQY

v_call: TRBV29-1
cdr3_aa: SVDGGGGTDTQY

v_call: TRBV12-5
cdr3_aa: ATSLGQGLTEAF

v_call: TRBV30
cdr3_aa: AWSEGLAAYEQY

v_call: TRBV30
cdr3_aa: AWSVVGTAF

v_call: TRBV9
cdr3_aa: ASSVDLAGEETQY

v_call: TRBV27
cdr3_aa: ASSLAGGPSGELF